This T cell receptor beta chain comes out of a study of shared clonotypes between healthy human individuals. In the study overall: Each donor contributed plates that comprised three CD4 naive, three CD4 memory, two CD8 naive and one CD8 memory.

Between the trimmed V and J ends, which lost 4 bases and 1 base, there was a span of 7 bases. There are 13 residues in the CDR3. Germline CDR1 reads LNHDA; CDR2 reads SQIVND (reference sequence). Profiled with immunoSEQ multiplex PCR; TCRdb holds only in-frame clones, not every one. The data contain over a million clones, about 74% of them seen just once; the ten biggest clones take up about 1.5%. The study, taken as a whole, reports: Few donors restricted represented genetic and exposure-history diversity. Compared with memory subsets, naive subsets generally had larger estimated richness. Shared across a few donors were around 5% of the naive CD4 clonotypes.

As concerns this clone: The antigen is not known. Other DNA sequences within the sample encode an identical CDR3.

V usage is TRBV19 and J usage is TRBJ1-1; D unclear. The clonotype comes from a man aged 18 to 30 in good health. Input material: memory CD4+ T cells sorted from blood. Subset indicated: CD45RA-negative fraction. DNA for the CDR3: TGTGCCAGTAGTACCCAGAAGAACACTGAAGCTTTCTTT. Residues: CASSTQKNTEAFF.